The TCR beta chain described here comes from a study of identical twins. Study-level points and caveats: Cross-sectional statistics, not tracking of the same donors, supported the conclusions. Zero-insertion findings could be partly confounded by invariant cells (MAIT and iNKT cells).

The V and J ends lost 4 bases and 8 bases respectively, with 13 bases between them. The germline V gene encodes CDR1 KGHDR and CDR2 SFDVKD. This CDR3 region has 13 residues. A remark on this clonotype: Its target is unknown.

Via MiXCR, TCRdb re-called the 5' RACE reads, giving one row per CDR3 protein. The sample carries about 190,000 distinct CDR3 sequences, 15% to 20% recorded once. These data also formed part of another study, on T cells expressing NK-cell markers. In that study: Among eight sequenced donors, seven carried HCMV seropositivity while one was seronegative. Dominant NKG2C+ clonotypes were found to form roughly 1.0-7.5% of CD8+ T cells in over five donors.

This chain uses TRBV24-1 with TRBJ1-2; no firm D call. The receptor was isolated from a woman between 18 and 30 years old in good health. Sequenced material: CD8+ T cells sorted from blood. In nucleotides, the CDR3 is TGTGCCACCAGTGACCTCTTGGGGAGAGGCTACACCTTC. Its protein product is CATSDLLGRGYTF.